This section outlines one TCR beta chain sequence together with its context. Antigen: not known. Germline loops: CDR1 SGHVS, CDR2 FQNEAQ. CDR3 size: 17 residues. V gave up 3 bases and J gave up 0 bases; unmatched junction bases: 7. The authors ran a second PCR of about 7 to 11 cycles using a sample-barcoded 5' primer and a J-beta primer mix. TCRdb passed the 5' RACE reads through MiXCR, listing each CDR3 protein once. The sample comprises roughly 560,000 distinct CDR3 sequences, nearly 25% of which are singletons, and roughly 9.4% rests with the top ten. The data are from a study of blood T cells in healthy people across ages. Turning to the study itself: Template switching caught about one barcoded beta molecule for each two T cells. Overall study findings and caveats: The recorded TCR beta diversity per million T cells decreased in a roughly linear manner with age.

The sample was also linked to a second study, of T cells of mothers and their children. In that study: A few healthy Caucasian mothers and their six children donated.

What was sequenced was blood. V usage is TRBV7-8 and J usage is TRBJ2-1; 8 positions agree with TRBD2. This TCR derives from a boy between 5 and 17 years old in good health. DNA for the CDR3: TGTGCCAGCAGCTTTCAGCCGGGGGGGAGCTCCTACAATGAGCAGTTCTTC. Translated, it gives CASSFQPGGSSYNEQFF. Looking up the rest from reference TRBV7-8 and TRBJ2-1 gives the full variable domain: GAGVSQSPRYKVAKRGQDVALRCDPISGHVSLFWYQQALGQGPEFLTYFQNEAQLDKSGLPSDRFFAERPEGSVSTLKIQRTQQEDSAVYLCASSFQPGGSSYNEQFFGPGTRLTVL.